The 10 T cell receptor beta chains presented below share a single source sample, sequenced in a study of blood T cell repertoires in COVID-19. Only in-frame clones appear in the TCRdb table, and some are missing; sequencing was by immunoSEQ multiplex PCR. This table has 250,000 to 350,000 clones, less than 85% appearing once. Sequencing was performed on peripheral blood. The receptor source for this set is a human donor with COVID-19, enrolled during active disease. The donor label of this sample is uncertain.

The chain combines TRBV7-3 with TRBJ1-3; 8 nucleotides align to TRBD1. With 6 bases clipped from V and 8 bases from J, the junction kept 6 bases outside the gene matches. The CDR3 consists of 13 residues. CDR1 and CDR2 (germline): SGHTA, FQGTGA. The CDR3 here is CASSQGQGDTIYF. CDR3 DNA sequence: TGTGCCAGCAGTCAAGGACAGGGAGACACCATATATTTT.

The genes are TRBV29-1 and TRBJ1-1; D is uncertain. Trimming stripped 3 bases from V and 1 base from J, with 9 bases between. The CDR3 loop spans 13 amino acids. Per the germline V gene, CDR1 is SQVTM and CDR2 is ANQGSEA. CDR3 sequence: CSVDVGSNTEAFF. The CDR3 DNA reads TGCAGCGTTGATGTCGGGTCGAACACTGAAGCTTTCTTT.

This chain uses TRBV5-5 with TRBJ1-4, with D perhaps TRBD1 (5 bases). CDR3 size: 14 residues. The V end was cut by 1 base, the J end by 8 bases, with 12 bases between. Germline V gene sequence: CDR1 SGHKS, CDR2 YYEKEE (reference sequence). The CDR3 region has the DNA TGTGCCAGCAGCTTGTCAGGGCATTCAGAAAAACTGTTTTTT. Translated, it gives CASSLSGHSEKLFF.

This clone came up a few times. The V and J genes are TRBV9 and TRBJ2-5; D might be TRBD1 (5 bases). Deletions cut 5 bases from V and 1 base from J, with 18 bases between. Germline V gene data show CDR1 as SGDLS and CDR2 as YYNGEE. The CDR3 has 16 residues. CDR3: CASSYLGQGGQETQYF. CDR3 sequence (DNA): TGTGCCAGCAGTTATTTGGGGCAGGGCGGCCAAGAGACCCAGTACTTC.

V gene TRBV19 combines with J gene TRBJ1-3; 10 nucleotides agree with TRBD1. CDR3 length equals 16 residues. V shed 4 bases and J 2 bases; nucleotides not matched to a gene: 5. In germline, CDR1 is LNHDA, CDR2 SQIVND (reference sequence). CDR3 amino acids: CASSRGTGETGNTIYF. The CDR3 bases are TGTGCCAGTAGTAGGGGGACAGGGGAAACTGGAAACACCATATATTTT. The whole variable domain, remainder taken from reference TRBV19 and TRBJ1-3, is DGGITQSPKYLFRKEGQNVTLSCEQNLNHDAMYWYRQDPGQGLRLIYYSQIVNDFQKGDIAEGYSVSREKKESFPLTVTSAQKNPTAFYLCASSRGTGETGNTIYFGEGSWLTVV.

This chain uses TRBV5-1 with TRBJ2-1, with a weak D call TRBD2 (6 bases). The CDR3 length is 14 residues. Germline-derived CDR1 and CDR2 are SGHRS and YFSETQ. V dropped 7 bases and J dropped 7 bases, with 18 bases sitting between them. CDR3 in DNA: TGCGCCAGCGGCCTCGGAGGGACTTGGAATGAGCAGTTCTTC. Its translation is CASGLGGTWNEQFF. Full variable domain (outside the CDR3, taken from reference TRBV5-1 and TRBJ2-1): KAGVTQTPRYLIKTRGQQVTLSCSPISGHRSVSWYQQTPGQGLQFLFEYFSETQRNKGNFPGRFSGRQFSNSRSEMNVSTLELGDSALYLCASGLGGTWNEQFFGPGTRLTVL.

V is TRBV30 and J is TRBJ2-7, with a possible D match to TRBD1 (6 bases). Germline lookup yields CDR1 GTSNPN and CDR2 SVGIG (reference sequence). V gave up 1 base and J gave up 3 bases, with 10 bases separating them. The length of the CDR3 is 13 residues. This CDR3 reads CAWSAGDRYEQYF. CDR3 DNA: TGTGCCTGGAGTGCAGGGGACCGCTACGAGCAGTACTTC.

The chain links TRBV3-1 (or the pseudogene TRBV3-2) to TRBJ2-7, with a tentative D call TRBD2 (6 bases). V lost 4 bases, J lost 2 bases, and 9 bases lay in between. CDR1 and CDR2 (germline): LGHDT, YNNKEL (reference sequence). The length of the CDR3 is 13 residues. In nucleotides, the CDR3 is TGTGCCAGCAGCCCGGGAGCTCCCTACGAGCAGTACTTC. Its protein is CASSPGAPYEQYF.

J is TRBJ2-7 and V is TRBV7-8; TRBD1 agrees at 9 bases. The CDR3 length is 14 residues. The junction had 6 bases not matched to a gene; V was cut back by 5 bases and J by 4 bases. Germline V gene lookup returns CDR1 SGHVS and CDR2 FQNEAQ. CDR3 sequence (DNA): TGTGCCAGCAGCATCGGGACAGGGATTTACGAGCAGTACTTC. Its translation is CASSIGTGIYEQYF. Complete variable domain (other parts from reference TRBV7-8 and TRBJ2-7): GAGVSQSPRYKVAKRGQDVALRCDPISGHVSLFWYQQALGQGPEFLTYFQNEAQLDKSGLPSDRFFAERPEGSVSTLKIQRTQQEDSAVYLCASSIGTGIYEQYFGPGTRLTVT.

This sequence joins TRBV6-6 and TRBJ1-4; 7 bases match TRBD1. The CDR3 runs to 16 residues. Trimming at V came to 1 base and at J to 4 bases, leaving 6 bases not matched to a gene. CDR1 MNHNY and CDR2 SVGAGI come from the germline V gene (reference sequence). The CDR3 here is CASSYLDRALNEKLFF. CDR3 nucleotide sequence: TGTGCCAGCAGTTACTTAGACAGGGCACTTAATGAAAAACTGTTTTTT.